Shown below are 7 T cell receptor beta chains from a single sample sequenced in a study of Ad26.COV2.S vaccination and SARS-CoV-2 variants. Treatment indicated: roughly 18 received Ad26.COV2.S at low or high dose, single or two shots; roughly 5 received placebo; per-sample allocation not given. Collection of the samples took place on day 63 after the first injection of vaccine or placebo. Sequencing was performed with immunoSEQ multiplex PCR; in TCRdb, only in-frame clones are kept and a portion is missing. The table includes about 410,000 clones, roughly 90% detected once. Material: peripheral blood, obtained in a trial of Ad26.COV2.S vaccine versus placebo. The receptors come from a person aged 18 to 59 who received the Ad26.COV2.S COVID-19 vaccine or a placebo.

The V call is TRBV19, the J call TRBJ1-5, with D unclear. Trimming shortened V by 6 bases and J by 0 bases, and 12 bases separated the two germline ends. This CDR3 has 15 residues. Looked up from germline, CDR1 is LNHDA and CDR2 is SQIVND (reference sequence). Here the CDR3 reads CASRAAGNSNQPQHF. In DNA form, the CDR3 reads TGTGCCAGTAGAGCTGCGGGTAATAGCAATCAGCCCCAGCATTTT.

This chain joins TRBV7-2 and TRBJ2-7; D is perhaps TRBD2 (6 bases). CDR1 is SGHTA, CDR2 FQGNSA, per germline. V lost 5 bases to trimming and J lost 6 bases, with 20 bases between them. The CDR3 consists of 15 residues. CDR3 amino acids: CASSLDGGVGSEQYF. For the CDR3, the DNA is TGTGCCAGCAGCCTAGACGGGGGAGTAGGCTCCGAGCAGTACTTC.

The chain joins TRBV6-6 to TRBJ1-2; D uncertain. The CDR3 has 14 residues. Germline assignment: CDR1 MNHNY and CDR2 SVGAGI (reference sequence). The V end lost 0 bases, the J end lost 2 bases, and 7 bases lay between the germline ends. CDR3 bases: TGTGCCAGCAGTTACTCGAGCGGAAACTATGGCTACACCTTC. It is translated as CASSYSSGNYGYTF.

CDR3 coding DNA: TGTGCCAGCAGCCCCGCCGACTATGGCTACACCTTC. Translated: CASSPADYGYTF. The gene calls are TRBV3-1 (or the pseudogene TRBV3-2) and TRBJ1-2, with no clear D. Trimming stripped 4 bases from V and 3 bases from J, with 6 bases between. Germline V gives CDR1 LGHDT, CDR2 YNNKEL (reference sequence). The CDR3 spans 12 residues.

This clone was picked up one time. V is TRBV7-2 and J is TRBJ2-7; D might be TRBD1 (5 bases). Trimming took off 5 bases at V and 2 bases at J, with 10 bases between the two ends. CDR3 size: 13 residues. Germline CDR1 SGHTA, CDR2 FQGNSA. Here the CDR3 DNA reads TGTGCCAGCAGCGCCCAGGGCCCCTACGAGCAGTACTTC. Translating gives CASSAQGPYEQYF.

This clone has more than one count but fewer than ten. V and J are TRBV7-9 and TRBJ1-1; 10 bases line up with TRBD1. CDR3 length: 15 residues. In germline, CDR1 is SEHNR, CDR2 FQNEAQ (reference sequence). V dropped 4 bases and J dropped 1; count of bases not matched to a gene: 3. In DNA, the CDR3 is TGTGCCAGCAGCTCTGGGACAGGGGAGAACACTGAAGCTTTCTTT. Translating gives CASSSGTGENTEAFF.

This chain uses TRBV9 with TRBJ2-7; D unresolved. Germline V gene lookup returns CDR1 SGDLS and CDR2 YYNGEE. This CDR3 has 13 amino acids. The V end lost 0 bases, the J end lost 6 bases, and 10 bases lay between the germline ends. The CDR3 DNA sequence: TGTGCCAGCAGCGTAGGAAGCTTCGGCGAGCAGTACTTC. As protein: CASSVGSFGEQYF.